This is a list of T cell receptor beta chains from one sample in a study of cytomegalovirus exposure and HLA in healthy donors. Profiled with immunoSEQ multiplex PCR; TCRdb holds only in-frame clones, not every one. The sample consists of hundreds of thousands of clones, 75% to 80% of them appearing once. The sequencing sample was made of PBMCs. The receptors originated from a male donor in good health and CMV-seronegative. Each CDR3 is given with its conserved first and last residue. A D gene is named only where the DNA matches it firmly. Not all rows give a size; the values are once, few, many and, for expanded clones, a class.

>TRBV18|15|TRBJ2-3|TRBD2|.
CASSLEAGAVDTQYF
TGTGCCAGCTCACTAGAAGCGGGAGCGGTAGATACGCAGTATTTT
>TRBV19|16|TRBJ1-1|.|.
CASSIRGGRDGTEAFF
TGTGCCAGTAGTATTAGGGGGGGAAGGGATGGCACTGAAGCTTTCTTT
>TRBV2|17|TRBJ2-3|TRBD2|.
CASSTGLAVKPTDTQYF
TGTGCCAGCAGTACAGGACTAGCGGTAAAACCCACAGATACGCAGTATTTT
>TRBV11-2|16|TRBJ2-7|.|.
CASSLAMRGLTYEQYF
TGTGCCAGCAGCTTAGCAATGCGGGGACTGACCTACGAGCAGTACTTC
>TRBV7-9|14|TRBJ2-7|TRBD2|.
CASSQRELGDEQYF
TGTGCCAGCAGCCAGCGGGAGCTCGGAGACGAGCAGTACTTC
>TRBV5-1|14|TRBJ2-3|TRBD2|.
CASSWSGTTDTQYF
TGCGCCAGCAGCTGGAGCGGGACCACAGATACGCAGTATTTT
>TRBV6-1|15|TRBJ2-3|.|.
CASRDSAHSTDTQYF
TGTGCCAGCAGGGACTCGGCCCATAGCACAGATACGCAGTATTTT
>TRBV30|16|TRBJ1-1|.|.
CAWSVASGGWGTEAFF
TGTGCCTGGAGTGTAGCGTCCGGGGGGTGGGGCACTGAAGCTTTCTTT
>TRBV28|13|TRBJ2-7|TRBD1|.
CASRGQGAHEQYF
TGTGCCAGCAGGGGACAGGGGGCCCACGAGCAGTACTTC
>TRBV6-5|14|TRBJ1-3|.|once
CASYSGVRGNTIYF
TGTGCCAGCTACTCAGGGGTTCGGGGAAACACCATATATTTT
>TRBV27|16|TRBJ2-1|TRBD1|.
CASRPGTGGFFDEQFF
TGTGCCAGCAGACCTGGGACAGGGGGTTTTTTCGATGAGCAGTTCTTC
>TRBV13|15|TRBJ1-2|.|.
CASSLTGGLDYGYPF
TGTGCCAGCAGCTTAACAGGAGGCTTGGACTATGGCTACCCCTTC
>TRBV9|13|TRBJ2-7|.|.
CASSLGGEGEQYF
TGTGCCAGCAGCTTGGGAGGAGAAGGGGAGCAGTACTTC
>TRBV5-1|14|TRBJ1-5|TRBD1|.
CASSPGQSNQPQHF
TGCGCCAGCAGCCCGGGACAGAGTAATCAGCCCCAGCATTTT
>TRBV9|16|TRBJ1-1|.|.
CASSPRLSQKNTEAFF
TGTGCCAGCAGCCCACGTTTGTCACAGAAGAACACTGAAGCTTTCTTT
>TRBV10-3|13|TRBJ1-2|TRBD1|.
CAISERQGPGYTF
TGTGCCATCAGTGAAAGACAGGGGCCCGGCTACACCTTC
>TRBV7-9|13|TRBJ2-7|.|.
CASSLEWYGEQYF
TGTGCCAGCAGCCTAGAATGGTACGGCGAGCAGTACTTC
>TRBV5-6|14|TRBJ2-7|.|.
CASSLAPAGKGQYF
TGTGCCAGCAGCTTGGCCCCCGCAGGGAAGGGGCAGTACTTC
>TRBV5-3|12|TRBJ1-2|.|.
CARSGLADGYTF
TGTGCCAGAAGCGGTCTAGCGGACGGCTACACCTTC
>TRBV5-6|15|TRBJ2-7|TRBD1|.
CASSWGQLPSYEQYF
TGTGCCAGCAGCTGGGGACAGCTCCCCTCCTACGAGCAGTACTTC
>TRBV7-9|14|TRBJ1-4|TRBD1|.
CASSFTGGSEKLFF
TGTGCCAGCAGCTTTACAGGGGGCAGTGAAAAACTGTTTTTT
>TRBV15|18|TRBJ2-3|TRBD2|.
CATSRDHGAGGPPDTQYF
TGTGCCACCAGCAGAGATCATGGGGCGGGAGGGCCTCCCGATACGCAGTATTTT
>TRBV6-5|16|TRBJ2-3|.|.
CASSYSRGIDSDTQYF
TGTGCCAGCAGTTACTCCCGCGGGATTGACTCAGATACGCAGTATTTT
>TRBV18|15|TRBJ2-7|TRBD2|.
CASSLGLAGAYEQYF
TGTGCCAGCTCACTTGGACTAGCGGGGGCTTACGAGCAGTACTTC
>TRBV30|16|TRBJ2-3|TRBD2|.
CAWSPFGRGGLDTQYF
TGTGCCTGGAGCCCTTTCGGGCGGGGGGGTTTAGATACGCAGTATTTT
>TRBV9|16|TRBJ2-5|.|.
CASSVAGFGGEETQYF
TGTGCCAGCAGCGTAGCGGGGTTCGGGGGAGAGGAGACCCAGTACTTC
>TRBV5-1|15|TRBJ2-3|TRBD2|.
CASSLGLAGTDTQYF
TGCGCCAGCAGCTTGGGACTAGCAGGCACAGATACGCAGTATTTT
>TRBV4-2|14|TRBJ2-7|.|.
CASSQAGEAYEQYF
TGTGCCAGCAGCCAAGCGGGGGAGGCCTACGAGCAGTACTTC
>TRBV7-6|14|TRBJ2-7|TRBD1|.
CASSLMTGGGEQYF
TGTGCCAGCAGCTTAATGACAGGGGGCGGTGAGCAGTACTTC
>TRBV9|16|TRBJ2-4|TRBD1|.
CASSTPGTGAKNIQYF
TGTGCCAGCAGCACCCCCGGGACAGGAGCCAAAAACATTCAGTACTTC
>TRBV5-1|14|TRBJ1-2|.|.
CASSSGGTAYGYTF
TGCGCCAGCAGCTCGGGGGGAACAGCTTATGGCTACACCTTC
>TRBV5-1|15|TRBJ1-4|TRBD1|.
CASSSLGDRTEKLFF
TGCGCCAGCAGCAGCTTAGGGGACAGAACCGAAAAACTGTTTTTT
>TRBV18|17|TRBJ1-1|TRBD1|once
CASSPILRPVGQAEAFF
TGTGCCAGCTCACCCATCTTAAGACCGGTTGGACAGGCTGAAGCTTTCTTT
>TRBV5-4|17|TRBJ2-7|TRBD2|.
CASSLGSGGVVSSEQYF
TGTGCCAGCAGCTTGGGTTCGGGGGGGGTCGTATCCTCCGAGCAGTACTTC
>TRBV5-6|16|TRBJ1-1|.|.
CASTNWGGAGGTEAFF
TGTGCCAGCACCAATTGGGGAGGGGCGGGAGGCACTGAAGCTTTCTTT
>TRBV9|15|TRBJ2-7|.|.
CASSVTGGGTREQYF
TGTGCCAGCAGCGTAACGGGTGGGGGGACCCGAGAGCAGTACTTC
>TRBV18|12|TRBJ1-1|.|.
CASSPINTEAFF
TGTGCCAGCTCACCAATAAACACTGAAGCTTTCTTT
>TRBV7-3|13|TRBJ2-5|.|.
CASSRVEGETQYF
TGTGCCTCCTCCCGGGTAGAGGGAGAGACCCAGTACTTC
>TRBV7-2|13|TRBJ2-7|TRBD2|.
CASSLTTSAEQYF
TGTGCCAGCAGCTTAACGACTAGCGCCGAGCAGTACTTC
>TRBV27|16|TRBJ1-1|.|few
CASSPAVLGGQDEAFF
TGTGCCAGCAGCCCGGCGGTTCTGGGGGGGCAGGATGAAGCTTTCTTT
>TRBV7-8|16|TRBJ1-1|TRBD1|.
CASSRRSRGLNTEAFF
TGTGCCAGCAGCCGCAGGTCAAGGGGGCTGAACACTGAAGCTTTCTTT
>TRBV7-8|15|TRBJ2-1|TRBD2|once
CASSLRLAGGGEQFF
TGTGCCAGCAGCTTAAGGCTAGCGGGGGGAGGGGAGCAGTTCTTC
>TRBV21-1|21|TRBJ2-1|.|.
CASSKGCRGSGRAGGENEQFF
TGTGCCAGCAGCAAAGGGTGCCGAGGTAGCGGGAGGGCCGGGGGGGAGAATGAGCAGTTCTTC
>TRBV7-2|15|TRBJ1-2|.|.
CASSLGRGAHYGYTF
TGTGCCAGCAGCTTAGGGCGGGGGGCGCATTATGGCTACACCTTC
>TRBV28|15|TRBJ1-5|.|.
CASTEGGGGNQPQHF
TGTGCCAGCACCGAGGGCGGGGGAGGGAATCAGCCCCAGCATTTT
>TRBV4-2|15|TRBJ2-7|TRBD2|many
CASSQDETSGYEQYF
TGTGCCAGCAGCCAAGACGAGACTAGCGGCTACGAGCAGTACTTC
>TRBV7-2|15|TRBJ1-2|.|.
CASSPQGAGPGGYTF
TGTGCCAGCAGCCCCCAAGGGGCAGGGCCGGGTGGCTACACCTTC
>TRBV6-5|16|TRBJ1-1|TRBD1|few
CASSYTLAGGVTEAFF
TGTGCCAGCAGTTACACACTTGCAGGGGGCGTCACTGAAGCTTTCTTT
>TRBV2|15|TRBJ1-4|.|.
CASSPTGSTNEKLFF
TGTGCCAGCAGTCCGACAGGATCAACTAATGAAAAACTGTTTTTT
>TRBV15|16|TRBJ2-7|.|.
CATSRLRTELSDEQYF
TGTGCCACCAGCAGACTACGGACAGAGCTATCGGACGAGCAGTACTTC
>TRBV7-7|17|TRBJ2-1|TRBD2|.
CASSLEREGRVTGEQFF
TGTGCTAGCAGCTTAGAACGGGAGGGCCGGGTCACTGGTGAGCAGTTCTTC
>TRBV12-5|12|TRBJ2-5|.|once
CASSGARETQYF
TGTGCTAGTTCTGGGGCGAGGGAGACCCAGTACTTC
>TRBV12-5|16|TRBJ1-1|.|.
CASGFRLGQTNTEAFF
TGTGCTAGTGGTTTTCGGCTTGGACAGACTAACACTGAAGCTTTCTTT
>TRBV27|21|TRBJ2-6|.|.
CASRQSGLAHPGVSGANVLTF
TGTGCCAGCAGACAAAGCGGCCTGGCGCACCCGGGGGTTTCTGGGGCCAACGTCCTGACTTTC
>TRBV27|19|TRBJ2-6|.|.
CASSFWAGHSGSGANVLTF
TGTGCCAGCAGTTTTTGGGCGGGCCACAGTGGCTCTGGGGCCAACGTCCTGACTTTC
>TRBV19|16|TRBJ2-1|TRBD2|.
CASSIGLAGSYNEQFF
TGTGCCAGTAGTATCGGACTAGCGGGCTCCTACAATGAGCAGTTCTTC
>TRBV27|14|TRBJ1-6|TRBD1|.
CASSSGTGHSPLHF
TGTGCCAGCAGTTCCGGGACAGGGCATTCACCCCTCCACTTT